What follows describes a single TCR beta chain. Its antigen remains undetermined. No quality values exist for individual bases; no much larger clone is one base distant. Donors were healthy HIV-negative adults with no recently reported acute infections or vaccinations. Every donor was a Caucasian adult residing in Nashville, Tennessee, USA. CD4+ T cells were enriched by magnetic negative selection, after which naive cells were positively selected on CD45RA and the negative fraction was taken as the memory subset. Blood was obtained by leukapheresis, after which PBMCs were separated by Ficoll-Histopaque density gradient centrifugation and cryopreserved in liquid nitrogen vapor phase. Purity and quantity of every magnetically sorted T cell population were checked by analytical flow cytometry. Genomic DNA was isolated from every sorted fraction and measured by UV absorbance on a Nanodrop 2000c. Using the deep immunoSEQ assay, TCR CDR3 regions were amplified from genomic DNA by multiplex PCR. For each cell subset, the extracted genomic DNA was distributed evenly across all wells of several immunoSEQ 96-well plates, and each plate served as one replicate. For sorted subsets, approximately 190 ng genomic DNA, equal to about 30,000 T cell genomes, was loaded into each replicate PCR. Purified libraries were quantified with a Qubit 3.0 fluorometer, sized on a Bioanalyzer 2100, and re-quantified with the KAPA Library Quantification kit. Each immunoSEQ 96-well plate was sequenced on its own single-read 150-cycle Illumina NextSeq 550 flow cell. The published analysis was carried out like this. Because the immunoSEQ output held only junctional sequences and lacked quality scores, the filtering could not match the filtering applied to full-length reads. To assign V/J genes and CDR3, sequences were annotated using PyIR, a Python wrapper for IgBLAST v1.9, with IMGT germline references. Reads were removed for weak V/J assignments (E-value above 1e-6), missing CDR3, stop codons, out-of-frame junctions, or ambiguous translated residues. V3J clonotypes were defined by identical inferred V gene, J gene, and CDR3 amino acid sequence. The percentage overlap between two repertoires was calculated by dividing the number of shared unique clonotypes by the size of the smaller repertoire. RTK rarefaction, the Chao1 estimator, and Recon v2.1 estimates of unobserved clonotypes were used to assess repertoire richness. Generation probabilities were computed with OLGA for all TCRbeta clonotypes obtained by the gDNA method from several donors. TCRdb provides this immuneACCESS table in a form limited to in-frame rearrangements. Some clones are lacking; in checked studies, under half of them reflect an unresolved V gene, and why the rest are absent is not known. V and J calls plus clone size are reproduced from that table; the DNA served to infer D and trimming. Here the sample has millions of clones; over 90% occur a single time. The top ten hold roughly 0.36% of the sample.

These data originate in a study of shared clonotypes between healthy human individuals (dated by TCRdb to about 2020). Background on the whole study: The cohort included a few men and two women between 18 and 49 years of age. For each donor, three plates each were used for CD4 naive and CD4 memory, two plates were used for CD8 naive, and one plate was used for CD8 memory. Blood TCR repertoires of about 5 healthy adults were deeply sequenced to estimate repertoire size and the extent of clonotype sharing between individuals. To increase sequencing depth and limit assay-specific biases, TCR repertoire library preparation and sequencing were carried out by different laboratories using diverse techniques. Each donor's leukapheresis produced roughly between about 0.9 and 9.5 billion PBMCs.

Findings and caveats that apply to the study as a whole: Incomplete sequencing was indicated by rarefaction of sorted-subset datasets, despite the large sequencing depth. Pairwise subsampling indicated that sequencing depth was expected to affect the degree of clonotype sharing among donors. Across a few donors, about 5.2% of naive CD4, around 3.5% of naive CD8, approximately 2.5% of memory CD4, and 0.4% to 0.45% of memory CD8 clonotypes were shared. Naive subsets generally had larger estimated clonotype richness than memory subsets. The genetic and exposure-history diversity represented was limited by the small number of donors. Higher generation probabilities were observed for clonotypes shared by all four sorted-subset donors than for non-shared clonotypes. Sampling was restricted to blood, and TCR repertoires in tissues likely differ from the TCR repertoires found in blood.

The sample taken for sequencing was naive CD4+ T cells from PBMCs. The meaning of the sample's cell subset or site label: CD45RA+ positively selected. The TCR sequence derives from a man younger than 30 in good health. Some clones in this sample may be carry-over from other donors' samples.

The DNA reads as follows: TGTGCCAGCAGCCCGGGGCCGCGGGAGACCCAGTACTTC. It translates to CASSPGPRETQYF. The sequence is built from TRBV27 and TRBJ2-5; the D gene could be TRBD1 or TRBD2, each one agreeing over 5 bases. Counted from cysteine to phenylalanine, this CDR3 has 13 amino acids. Only the CDR3 portion is preserved as DNA: 39 bases, with reading frame beginning at the first base. Per the germline V gene (reference sequence), MNHEY is the CDR1 and SMNVEV is the CDR2. V loses 6 bases, J loses 5 bases, and the germline ends lie 13 bases apart.